This T cell receptor (beta chain) originates from a study of immune cell composition in non-small cell lung cancer. Repertoires were generated with immunoSEQ multiplex PCR, while TCRdb's copy carries only in-frame clones and drops some. The sample lists some 13,000 clones, roughly 73% occurring once. Germline values: CDR1 SGHVS, CDR2 FQNEAQ. V lost 5 bases to trimming and J lost 6 bases; unmatched junction nucleotides: 11. The CDR3 is made up of 16 amino acids. The sequenced sample consisted of lung tumor tissue. This chain links TRBV7-8 with TRBJ2-3, with TRBD1 matching 10 bases. The receptor comes from a human donor with non-small cell lung cancer. CDR3 region: CASSQSGTGVPDTQYF. In DNA, the CDR3 is TGTGCCAGCAGCCAATCCGGGACAGGGGTCCCCGATACGCAGTATTTT.